The present TCR beta chain was sequenced within a study of blood T cell repertoires in COVID-19 (TCRdb year 2020). Regarding the research as a whole: Samples from collaborators originated in the United States, Italy and Spain and spanned both the acute and convalescent phases of COVID-19. The prospective study material was composed of cDNA or gDNA derived from T cells, B-cell-depleted T cells, or PBMCs. Samples came from the ongoing ImmuneRACE study (first 160 participants) plus 1,254 subjects from 6 global collaborators. The repertoires were made available in a free public database intended to serve as a resource for research on the immune response to SARS-CoV-2. The sample metadata nearly always contained a de-identified subject ID, COVID-19 status, age in years and sex. Deeply sampled blood TCRbeta repertoires from subjects exposed to, actively infected with, or recovered from COVID-19 were included in the dataset. Where available, HLA class I and class II types were obtained from metadata supplied by the sample provider rather than from assay-based typing.

Measured from the cysteine to the phenylalanine, the CDR3 is 17 residues long. Only the CDR3 region is kept as DNA, spanning 51 bases read in frame from base 1. Reading the germline V gene gives CDR1 ENHRY and CDR2 SYGVKD. Clipping removes 6 bases from V and 2 bases from J, with 9 as the unmatched junction base count. Turning to this clone: Its antigen is unknown. Per-base quality was not reported, and no clone a single base away is much larger than it.

TCRbeta CDR3 regions were amplified from genomic DNA by means of the immunoSEQ Assay, a bias-controlled multiplex PCR. Turning to the authors' computational methods: Nucleated cell counts per sample were estimated from amplification of reference gene primers within the assay. Sequence reads were collapsed and filtered to measure the absolute abundance of every unique TCRbeta CDR3 rearrangement. Productive Simpson clonality was computed per sample as the square root of Simpson's diversity index over productive rearrangements. TCRdb mirrors the immuneACCESS table, restricted to in-frame sequences. Some clones are absent from its copies; in checked studies, under half trace to an unresolved V gene, and the reason for the others is unknown. The DNA gave D and trimming, while V, J and clone size come from that table. The sample table holds around 200,000 clones, of which approximately 84% were seen once. The ten largest clones add up to over 4.5% of the sample.

Collaborating institutions collected whole blood in K2EDTA tubes following their own protocols. For TCRbeta analysis, collaborator samples were shipped as frozen whole blood, as isolated PBMCs, or as DNA extracted from either sample type. The investigation overall reported the following: Clinical and demographic metadata were provided uncurated, with the amount varying by source and participant.

The sequence was collected from a man older than 75 with acute or convalescent COVID-19. Sequenced: peripheral blood. This receptor chain uses TRBV10-3 and TRBJ2-2; 10 central bases correspond to TRBD2. The CDR3 in this case is CAISDPRTSGNTGELFF. The nucleotide sequence is given as TGTGCCATCAGCGATCCCCGGACTAGCGGCAACACCGGGGAGCTGTTTTTT.